A selection of T cell receptor beta chains follows, all from one sample in a study of T cell repertoires in cytomegalovirus infection. TCRdb reprocessed the reads with MiXCR, giving one entry per CDR3 protein. This sample has a few hundred thousand distinct CDR3 sequences, with 15% to 20% found just once. Sequences were obtained from PBMCs. These TCRs come from a human donor in good health (CMV status not recorded). Some clones in this sample may be carry-over from other donors' samples. Both conserved end residues are part of each CDR3. The D gene is left open where the match is weak. Size values are once, few and many counts, or a class for expanded clones, and some rows have none.

many TRBJ2-2 TRBV7-2 NA TGTGCCAGCAGCCCCCATCGGGGCCAAGGCTCGGGGGAGCTGTTTTTT CASSPHRGQGSGELFF
NA TRBJ1-1 TRBV20-1 TRBD1 TGCAGTGCTAGAGATCCCAGCGACAGGGTTCAAGCTTTCTTT CSARDPSDRVQAFF
NA TRBJ2-5 TRBV7-8 NA TGTGCCAGCAGCCTAACAGTTTTGGGGACCCAGTACTTC CASSLTVLGTQYF
NA TRBJ2-1 TRBV11-2 NA TGTGCCAGCAGCTCTGGACTCCACAATGAGCAGTTCTTC CASSSGLHNEQFF
NA TRBJ2-5 TRBV7-9 NA TGTGCCAGCAGCCTCACGTGGGGAGTCAACGACGGTCCCCAAGAGACCCAGTACTTC CASSLTWGVNDGPQETQYF
NA TRBJ1-5 TRBV12-3/TRBV12-4 NA TGTGCCAGCAGTTTACGGTCCCAGAGGTGGGGCCGAGGACCCCAGCATTTT CASSLRSQRWGRGPQHF
many TRBJ1-2 TRBV7-2 NA TGTGCCAGCAGCTTAAGACGGGACACCAACTATGGCTACACCTTC CASSLRRDTNYGYTF
NA TRBJ2-5 TRBV12-3/TRBV12-4 NA TGTGCCAGCAGTAGACAGCTACAAGAGACCCAGTCCTTC CASSRQLQETQSF
NA TRBJ2-1 TRBV20-1 TRBD2 TGCAGTGCCCTAGGACTAGCGGGAGGGGTCTACAATGAGCAGTTCTTC CSALGLAGGVYNEQFF
many TRBJ2-1 TRBV5-4 NA TGTGCCAGCAGCTTAGGCGGGCTGTCCTACAATGAGCAGTTCTTC CASSLGGLSYNEQFF
NA TRBJ1-1 TRBV11-2 NA TGTGCCAGCAGCTTATCGGGGGGACGTCCCGAAGCTTTCTTT CASSLSGGRPEAFF
few TRBJ2-5 TRBV28 NA TGTGCCAGCAGACCCGCGGACAGCTACCAAGAGACCCAGTACTTC CASRPADSYQETQYF
few TRBJ2-4 TRBV19 TRBD1 TGTGCCAGTAACCGAGGGGGCAGAGGAAACATTCAGTACTTC CASNRGGRGNIQYF
NA TRBJ1-1 TRBV2 NA TGTGCCAGCACAACCAATAGGGGGAACACTGAAGCTTTCTTT CASTTNRGNTEAFF
many TRBJ2-2 TRBV12-3/TRBV12-4 TRBD2 TGTGCCAGCAGTTTAGTGACTAGCGGGGAATACACCGGGGAGCTGTTTTTT CASSLVTSGEYTGELFF
few TRBJ2-5 TRBV5-4 NA TGTGCCAGCAGCCCGGAGGGCTCGGCCGGAGAGACCCAGTACTTC CASSPEGSAGETQYF
once TRBJ2-1 TRBV5-4 TRBD2 TGTGCCAGCAGCCGACTAGCGGGGGCCCTCGGCAATGAGCAGGTCTTC CASSRLAGALGNEQVF
many TRBJ1-2 TRBV7-2 NA TGTGCCAGCAGCCAAGTTAGTCTTAACTATGGCTACACCTTC CASSQVSLNYGYTF
few TRBJ2-3 TRBV6-2/TRBV6-3 NA TGTGCCAGCAGTTACTACTATACGCAGTATTTT CASSYYYTQYF
few TRBJ1-1 TRBV2 NA TGTGCCAGCAGTGGCCGGGGAAGGGAGGGTCTCGCTGAAGCTTTCTTT CASSGRGREGLAEAFF
many TRBJ2-1 TRBV7-2 NA TGTGCCAGCAGCCGCCAAGGGAGCCCAAGGAATGAGCAGTTCTTC CASSRQGSPRNEQFF
once TRBJ2-1 TRBV28 TRBD1 TGTGCCAGCAGTTTATGGACAGGACAGGTGTACAATGAGCAGTTCTTC CASSLWTGQVYNEQFF
few TRBJ1-6 TRBV19 NA TGTGCCAGCGACGGGGGCAATAATTCACCCCTCCACTTT CASDGGNNSPLHF
many TRBJ1-1 TRBV6-1 TRBD1 TGTGCCAGCAGTTTCACAGGGGGAGGTTTTTGGAACACTGAAGCTTTCTTT CASSFTGGGFWNTEAFF
few TRBJ1-2 TRBV11-2 NA TGTGCCAGCGGAACCCCTAACTATGGCTACACCTTC CASGTPNYGYTF
many TRBJ2-7 TRBV28 NA TGTGCCAGCAGTCCGGGACCCAGCTCCTACGAGCAGTACTTC CASSPGPSSYEQYF
NA TRBJ2-2 TRBV11-2 NA TGTGCCAGCAGCCTGACAGGCCCCGACGGGGAGCTGTTTTTT CASSLTGPDGELFF
NA TRBJ1-2 TRBV12-3/TRBV12-4 NA TGTGCCAGCAGTCCTGGGGGGAAAGGCTACACCTTC CASSPGGKGYTF
NA TRBJ2-1 TRBV10-3 TRBD2 TGTGCCACAGCGGGGGGGTCTAATGAGCAGTTCTTC CATAGGSNEQFF
few TRBJ1-6 TRBV10-3 TRBD1 TGTGCCATCAGTGGTAAGGGACAGGGCTCACCCCTCCACTTT CAISGKGQGSPLHF
many TRBJ2-1 TRBV7-9 TRBD2 TGTGCCAGCAGCTTAGTGGCTAGCGGGGGGGTCGAGCAGTTCTTC CASSLVASGGVEQFF
NA TRBJ1-1 TRBV27 NA TGTGCCAGCAGTGTCAGGGGACGGGTGAACACTGAAGCTTTCTTT CASSVRGRVNTEAFF
NA TRBJ1-1 TRBV6-1 NA TGTGCCAGCAGAGTTAGGGACACTGAAGCTTTCTTT CASRVRDTEAFF
NA TRBJ1-1 TRBV19 NA TGTGCCAGTAGTTCAGGGGTTCTGAACACTGAAGCTTTCTTT CASSSGVLNTEAFF
many TRBJ2-5 TRBV7-2 NA TGTGCCAGCAGCTCGAGAGGTGGGGCGGGGGAGACCCAGTACTTC CASSSRGGAGETQYF
NA TRBJ2-5 TRBV29-1 TRBD1 TGCAGCGGCCAGGGGGCGGGGGAGACCCAGTACTTC CSGQGAGETQYF
few TRBJ2-3 TRBV2 NA TGTGCCAGCAGTGAAGCTCGTTGGGGGGGGCAGGATACGCAGTATTTT CASSEARWGGQDTQYF
NA TRBJ2-3 TRBV5-1 TRBD2 TGCGCCAGCAGCTTGGGTTACACTAGCGGGACTCCCCAGTATTTT CASSLGYTSGTPQYF
few TRBJ2-3 TRBV20-1 NA TGCAGTGCTAGGCGTTCTATTGGAGGAGGGGATACGCAGTATTTT CSARRSIGGGDTQYF
many TRBJ1-1 TRBV12-3/TRBV12-4 TRBD1 TGTGCCAGCATCCTGACAGGGGGCGGGACTGAAGCTTTCTTT CASILTGGGTEAFF
many TRBJ2-3 TRBV11-1 NA TGTGCCAGCAGCTCCCAGGGCGGCACAGATACGCAGTATTTT CASSSQGGTDTQYF
many TRBJ1-1 TRBV27 TRBD1 TGTCCAAGGCGGGACAGATCTATGAACACTGAAGCTTTCTTT CPRRDRSMNTEAFF
NA TRBJ2-3 TRBV20-1 TRBD1 TGCAGTGCTATCAGGGACAGTGATACGCAGTATTTT CSAIRDSDTQYF
NA TRBJ2-3 TRBV7-2 TRBD2 TGTGCCAGCAGCTTAGGGGTGGGGGGGTCTACGCAGTATTTT CASSLGVGGSTQYF
NA TRBJ1-4 TRBV28 NA TGTGCCACCCAGCCAGGTGCTACTAATGAAAAACTGTTTTTT CATQPGATNEKLFF
NA TRBJ2-1 TRBV28 NA TGTGCCAGCAGTCGGAAGTCCTTACTCAAGAGGAGCTCCTACAATGAGCAGTTCTTC CASSRKSLLKRSSYNEQFF
NA TRBJ1-2 TRBV5-5 NA TGTGCCAGCAGCTTGGGTCCCAGGGACGGCTACACCTTC CASSLGPRDGYTF
few TRBJ1-2 TRBV18 TRBD1 TGTGCCAGCTCACCCCAAGGACAGGACCTCTATGGCTACACCTTC CASSPQGQDLYGYTF
NA TRBJ2-1 TRBV19 TRBD2 TGTGCCAGTACATCCCTAGCGGACCCCAAGTACGGCAATGAGCAGTTCTTC CASTSLADPKYGNEQFF
many TRBJ1-1 TRBV7-9 TRBD1 TGTGCCAGCAGCTTTAGGGGGCGCTTGGACACTGAAGCTTTCTTT CASSFRGRLDTEAFF
few TRBJ1-1 TRBV9 NA TGTGCCAGCGGAACACCGAACACTGAAGCTTTCTTT CASGTPNTEAFF
NA TRBJ2-1 TRBV4-3 TRBD2 TGCGCCAGCAGCCAAAACGAGCGGGATCCTTACAATGAGCAGTTCTTC CASSQNERDPYNEQFF
few TRBJ2-1 TRBV19 NA TGTGCCAGTAGGCCCCCGGTAAATACCTACAATGAGCAGTTCTTC CASRPPVNTYNEQFF
NA TRBJ2-4 TRBV30 NA TGTGCCTGGCGGCCCGTAGAAAACATTCAGTACTTC CAWRPVENIQYF
few TRBJ2-3 TRBV20-1 TRBD2 TGCAGTGCTGGGGGCCCAGCGGGGGGGCAAGGAGATACGCAGTATTTT CSAGGPAGGQGDTQYF
once TRBJ2-7 TRBV12-3/TRBV12-4 NA TGTGCCAGCAGTTTTTCGACAGACTACGAGCAGTACTTC CASSFSTDYEQYF
few TRBJ1-1 TRBV11-2 NA TGTGCCAGCAGCCATCGGGACAAGGCAAGAGGAACTGAAGCTTTCTTT CASSHRDKARGTEAFF
many TRBJ2-1 TRBV7-9 NA TGTGCCAGCAGCCCCGGGTATGAGCAGTTCTTC CASSPGYEQFF
many TRBJ1-5 TRBV7-2 NA TGTGCCAGCAGCTTAGGGGGGGACGGCAATCAGCCCCAGCATTTT CASSLGGDGNQPQHF
many TRBJ1-1 TRBV14 NA TGTGCCAGCAGCCAAGTTGGGACTGAAGCTTTCTTT CASSQVGTEAFF